This T cell receptor beta chain was identified in a study of CD8 T cells in Susac syndrome (dated by TCRdb to the late 2010s). With respect to the entire study: Repertoire sequencing was used to test whether CD8+ T cell activation and differentiation in Susac syndrome was antigen driven.

Peripheral blood CD8+ and CD4+ T cells from healthy donors, Susac syndrome patients and multiple sclerosis patients were profiled by high-throughput TCR beta sequencing. Healthy donors were age- and sex-matched controls. Bulk CD8+ and CD4+ T cells were purified by magnetic negative isolation, while CD8+ TEMRA cells were enriched using FACS. Blood was drawn into EDTA tubes, processed within 24 hours, and PBMCs were isolated by density gradient centrifugation. PBMCs intended for TCR sequencing were frozen in liquid nitrogen and were later thawed in a 37 degrees C water bath. The sorted or isolated CD4+, CD8+ and CD8+ TEMRA cells had a purity of 90% or higher. RNA was extracted using the RNeasy kit, and roughly 0.45 to 1 ug of the RNA was reverse transcribed with random hexamers. TCR beta CDR3 regions were amplified with the immunoSEQ multiplex PCR assay covering 54 Vbeta and 13 Jbeta segments. PCR amplification bias was corrected using a synthetic template baseline for primer optimization and computational correction. In the paper's pipeline: Reads were annotated to V, D and J genes per IMGT and analyzed with immunoSEQ Analyzer, keeping only productive sequences. Clonality was computed as one minus Shannon entropy normalized by log2 of the number of productive unique sequences. For each patient and control, public and private clones were evaluated among the 100 most prevalent clones. Clones were defined as Susac-specific when absent from the healthy and MS cohorts, from over 950 published viral clones and from other ImmuneACCESS disease sequences. TCRdb reprocessed the public reads (quality trimming at Q25 with fastp, clone calling with MiXCR) and kept in-frame beta chains. Every entry covers one CDR3 protein and lists the most common genes and DNA from its rows. The V and J calls follow TCRdb's processing rather than the paper's. The sample yields around 190,000 distinct CDR3 sequences; over 85% were counted once. The ten largest clones add up to around 0.1% of the sample.

With regard to this clonotype: There is no known antigen for this receptor. Per-base quality was not reported, and no clone a single base away is much larger than it.

The CDR3 sequence holds 17 residues, the cysteine and phenylalanine included. Only the CDR3 portion is preserved as DNA: 51 bases, with reading frame beginning at the first base. The germline V gene encodes CDR1 MNHEY and CDR2 SVGEGT. Trimming removed 0 bases from V and 4 bases from J, leaving 17 bases between the germline ends. Overall study results and their limits: The study acknowledged that relatively few individuals were included in the TCR sequencing and HLA analysis.

The material sequenced was CD4+ T cells from PBMCs. The chain couples TRBV6-2 or TRBV6-3 to TRBJ2-3; the D segment could be TRBD2, given 5 matching bases. The sequence came from a human donor in good health. The CDR3 region: CASSYSIQRGRADTQYF. The nucleotides are TGTGCCAGCAGTTACTCGATCCAGCGCGGGCGGGCAGATACGCAGTATTTT.